This paragraph covers one T cell receptor beta chain sequence. Which antigen it targets is not known. No much larger clone is present one base from it, and per-base qualities are unavailable. This entry is derived from a study of blood T cell repertoires in COVID-19 (dated by TCRdb to about 2020). As for the study more broadly: The collaborator samples originated in the United States, Italy and Spain and spanned the acute and convalescent phases of COVID-19. The material from the prospective study consisted of cDNA or gDNA derived from T cells, B-cell-depleted T cells, or PBMCs. Deeply sampled blood TCRbeta repertoires from subjects exposed to, actively infected with, or recovered from COVID-19 were included in the dataset. The repertoires were released in a freely available public database meant as a resource for research on the immune response to SARS-CoV-2. Samples were obtained from the ongoing ImmuneRACE study (first 160 participants) and from 1,254 subjects provided by 6 global collaborators. Sample metadata almost always included a de-identified subject ID, COVID-19 status, age in years and sex. Where available, HLA class I and class II types were taken from metadata supplied by the sample provider and were not determined by assay-based typing. Results and caveats for the whole study, not just this receptor: How much clinical and demographic metadata was included differed by source and by participant, and the metadata was provided uncurated.

TCRbeta CDR3 regions were amplified from genomic DNA by means of the immunoSEQ Assay, a bias-controlled multiplex PCR. Regarding the original processing steps: The number of nucleated cells in each sample was estimated from the amplification of reference gene primers within the assay. Sequence reads were collapsed and filtered to measure the absolute abundance of every unique TCRbeta CDR3 rearrangement. For each sample, productive Simpson clonality was calculated as the square root of Simpson's diversity index across productive rearrangements. The immuneACCESS repertoire file appears here via TCRdb, limited to in-frame rearrangements. These files lack a portion of the clones; in checked studies, under half of the deficit traces to unresolved V genes, and the cause of the others is not known. The DNA was the basis for D and trimming; V, J and clone size are from that table. The sample has 200,000 to 250,000 clones on record, about nine tenths of them singletons. The top ten hold 3% to 4.5% of the sample.

In the prospective study, participants were about 18 to 95 years old, resided in about two dozen geographic areas of the United States, and were enrolled through a virtual design. To assign participants to cohorts, the prospective study relied on clinical history that participants themselves reported in a screening survey and a study questionnaire. Mobile phlebotomists in the prospective study collected whole blood, serum and a nasopharyngeal or oropharyngeal swab from every participant. Participants in the prospective study had the option to provide additional blood draws and questionnaires over an approximately 2-month period. Prospective study blood samples were shipped either frozen or at room temperature before DNA extraction. The CDR3 starts with the cysteine, ends with the phenylalanine, and has 14 residues. The retained sequence is limited to the CDR3, 42 bases, with the frame set at the first base. CDR1 and CDR2 (MNHEY, SVGEGT) derive from the germline V gene. Germline trimming: 4 bases from V, 3 bases from J; junction bases outside gene matches: 2.

This clonotype was sampled from a woman between 40 and 50 years old with acute COVID-19. The rearranged segments are TRBV6-2 or TRBV6-3 and TRBJ2-7; TRBD1 matches 11 bases in the middle. Sequencing was carried out using PBMCs or T cells enriched from blood (not recorded which). The bases are TGTGCCAGCAGTTGGACAGGGGGCGGCTACGAGCAGTACTTC. Its amino acids are CASSWTGGGYEQYF.